This T cell receptor (beta chain) was sequenced during a study of blood T cell repertoires in COVID-19. Study in general: T cells, B-cell-depleted T cells, or PBMCs provided the cDNA or gDNA that served as material.

Original analysis: Amplification of reference gene primers provided the estimated nucleated cell counts. Using immunoSEQ multiplex PCR, the repertoire was profiled, and TCRdb retains in-frame clones only, with some absent. V and J calls and clone size are given by that table; D and trimming were obtained from the DNA. The repertoire holds under 130,000 clones, with roughly 81% as singletons. Germline CDR1 is MNHEY and CDR2 is SMNVEV (reference sequence). CDR3 length equals 15 residues. V was clipped by 6 bases and J by 0 bases, with 9 bases between them. This receptor was identified in a human donor in a cohort sampled during active COVID-19. The chain couples TRBV27 to TRBJ2-6, with no clear D. Sample: peripheral blood. Here the CDR3 DNA reads TGTGCCAGCAGAACTTATAACTCTGGGGCCAACGTCCTGACTTTC. This gives the protein CASRTYNSGANVLTF.